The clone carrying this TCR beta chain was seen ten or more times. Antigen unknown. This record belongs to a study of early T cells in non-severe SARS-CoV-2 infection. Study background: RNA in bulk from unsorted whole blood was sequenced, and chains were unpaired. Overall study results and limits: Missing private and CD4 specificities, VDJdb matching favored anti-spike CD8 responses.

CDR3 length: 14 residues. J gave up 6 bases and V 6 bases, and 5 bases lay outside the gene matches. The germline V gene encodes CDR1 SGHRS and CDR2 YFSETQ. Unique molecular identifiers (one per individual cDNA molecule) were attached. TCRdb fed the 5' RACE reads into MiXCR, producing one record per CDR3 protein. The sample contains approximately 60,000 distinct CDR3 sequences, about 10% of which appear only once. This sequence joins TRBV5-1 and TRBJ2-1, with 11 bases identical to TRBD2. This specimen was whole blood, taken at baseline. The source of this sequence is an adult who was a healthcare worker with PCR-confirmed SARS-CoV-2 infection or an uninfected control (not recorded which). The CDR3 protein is CASTRLAGRNEQFF. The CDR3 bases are TGCGCCAGCACCAGACTAGCGGGACGCAATGAGCAGTTCTTC. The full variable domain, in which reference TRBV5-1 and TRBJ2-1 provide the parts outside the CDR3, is KAGVTQTPRYLIKTRGQQVTLSCSPISGHRSVSWYQQTPGQGLQFLFEYFSETQRNKGNFPGRFSGRQFSNSRSEMNVSTLELGDSALYLCASTRLAGRNEQFFGPGTRLTVL.